This TCR beta chain emerged from a study of control samples from healthy donors and cancer patients. This table comes from immunoSEQ multiplex PCR, and its TCRdb copy is limited to in-frame clones, with some not included. The sample lists 400,000 to 450,000 clones; 90% were seen once. Trimming removed 6 bases from V and 6 bases from J, with 7 bases in between. Germline V CDR1 and CDR2: MNHEY, SVGAGI. The CDR3 length is 11 residues. This sequence was found in a man in his forties or fifties with head and neck cancer. The source material was PBMCs. V is TRBV6-5 and J is TRBJ2-3; D call uncertain. The CDR3 region is CASRLGDTQYF. The CDR3 nucleotides are TGTGCCAGCAGGCTGGGGGATACGCAGTATTTT.